This TCR beta chain emerged from a study of CD8 T cells in Susac syndrome. The CDR3 runs to 14 residues. Per the germline V gene, CDR1 is LGHDT and CDR2 is YNNKEL (reference sequence). Random hexamers served to reverse transcribe roughly 0.45 to 1 ug RNA. TCRdb re-derived calls from the immunoSEQ multiplex PCR reads in MiXCR, one entry per CDR3 protein. In the table there are around 200,000 distinct CDR3 sequences, roughly 94% of which are singletons. TCR beta from blood CD8+ and CD4+ T cells was sequenced. The multiple sclerosis controls, all treatment-naive patients, had relapsing-remitting disease that was stable or active. Negative isolation was applied to CD8+ and CD4+ T cells, and FACS enrichment was applied to TEMRA cells. This clonotype was counted a few times. The junction shows a germline mismatch at one end, possibly a read error.

The genes are TRBV3-1 and TRBJ2-5; 7 bases are a match to TRBD1. The sequence was obtained from a human donor with multiple sclerosis. The specimen was CD4+ T cells from PBMCs. The CDR3, as DNA: TGTGCCAGCAGCCAGAGGAGTCAGGGGGAGATCCAGTACTTC. Amino acid sequence: CASSQRSQGEIQYF.